The 18 T cell receptor beta chains given below trace back to one sample, sequenced in a study of graft-versus-host responses after intestinal transplantation (dated by TCRdb to 2020 to 2023). The library was built by means of the immunoSEQ multiplex PCR assay. Here the immuneACCESS table is served through TCRdb, limited to in-frame sequences with V and J called. Missing clones are a known gap in these copies; in checked studies unresolved V genes cover under half, and the rest lacks a known reason. The sample table contains about 57,000 clones; only one count was recorded for around 90% of them. Around 1.5% of the sample rests with the top ten. Sequencing used PBMCs, obtained 26 days after transplant. The receptor set was obtained from a human patient who received an intestinal transplant, so some T cells may come from the graft donor.

J is TRBJ2-7 and V is TRBV28; D perhaps matches TRBD1 (6 bases). Germline assignment: CDR1 MDHEN and CDR2 SYDVKM. The CDR3 has 14 amino acids. The germline V and J ends were trimmed by 10 bases and 0 bases, with 16 bases remaining between them. The chain's CDR3 is CATKGVVSSYEQYV. The CDR3 coding sequence is TGTGCCACAAAGGGGGTAGTGAGCTCCTACGAGCAGTACGTC.

The chain combines TRBV4-1 with TRBJ1-6; possibly TRBD1 for D (5 bases). The CDR3 contains 14 residues. Germline-derived CDR1 and CDR2 are MGHRA and YSYEKL. Trimming shortened V by 0 bases and J by 9 bases, and 9 bases separated the two germline ends. The CDR3 is CASSQDREVSPLHF. The CDR3, as DNA: TGCGCCAGCAGCCAAGACAGGGAGGTTTCACCCCTCCACTTT.

The chain combines TRBV27 with TRBJ2-7, with D perhaps matching TRBD2 (5 bases). V was pared by 2 bases and J by 3 bases, with 11 bases between. The CDR3 loop spans 14 amino acids. Germline loops: CDR1 MNHEY, CDR2 SMNVEV (reference sequence). The CDR3 loop reads CASSLRGFGYEQYF. CDR3 bases: TGTGCCAGCAGTTTACGGGGTTTCGGCTACGAGCAGTACTTC.

The chain joins TRBV2 to TRBJ1-2, with a tentative D call TRBD1 (5 bases). The CDR3 totals 12 residues. Trimming took off 8 bases at V and 5 bases at J, with 12 bases between the two ends. The germline gives CDR1 SNHLY, CDR2 FYNNEI. The CDR3 DNA is TGTGCCAGCGCCGGAGACAGTTATGGCTACACCTTC. Translation: CASAGDSYGYTF.

CDR3 region: CASSELIRVTDTQYF. CDR3 nucleotides: TGTGCCAGCAGTGAACTTATCAGGGTTACAGATACGCAGTATTTT. J is TRBJ2-3 and V is TRBV6-1; D possibly corresponds to TRBD1 (5 bases). Trimming left V 2 bases short and J 3 bases short, with 12 bases between. The germline gives CDR1 MNHNS, CDR2 SASEGT. The length of the CDR3 is 15 residues.

For this clone: The same CDR3 can be traced to other DNA sequences in this sample. The gene calls are TRBV7-8 and TRBJ2-5; D remains unclear. The germline V gene encodes CDR1 SGHVS and CDR2 FQNEAQ. The CDR3 is made up of 12 amino acids. Trimming cost V 1 base and J 5 bases, with 5 bases left between them. The CDR3 here is CASSLVSETQYF. DNA for the CDR3: TGTGCCAGCAGCTTAGTCTCGGAGACCCAGTACTTC.

J is TRBJ1-3 and V is TRBV19; the match to TRBD1 covers 7 bases. Germline lookup yields CDR1 LNHDA and CDR2 SQIVND (reference sequence). The CDR3 consists of 15 residues. Trimming removed 9 bases from V and 0 bases from J; junction bases left unmatched: 8. This chain's CDR3 is CASTLDRNSGNTIYF. The CDR3 coding sequence is TGTGCCAGCACCCTGGACAGGAACTCTGGAAACACCATATATTTT.

The gene calls are TRBV28 and TRBJ1-2; the D gene is possibly TRBD1 (5 bases). Germline CDR1 MDHEN, CDR2 SYDVKM. V was shortened by 6 bases and J by 6 bases, with 20 bases between the two germline ends. The CDR3 sequence is 15 residues long. The DNA of the CDR3 is TGTGCCAGCAGGCTCAGGGTAACCTTAACTGATGGCTACACCTTC. Encoded protein: CASRLRVTLTDGYTF.

The chain employs TRBV19 and TRBJ1-5; TRBD1 matches at 8 bases. The CDR3 loop spans 13 amino acids. J gave up 9 bases and V 8 bases, and 9 bases lay outside the gene matches. Germline-derived CDR1 and CDR2 are LNHDA and SQIVND (reference sequence). In nucleotides, the CDR3 is TGTGCCAGTCAGGACAGGGTATTGTGGCCCCAGCATTTT. This codes for CASQDRVLWPQHF.

This clone was counted only a few times. The rearrangement joins TRBV28 to TRBJ1-2, with TRBD1 matching over 9 bases. There are 14 residues in the CDR3. In germline, CDR1 is MDHEN, CDR2 SYDVKM. V lost 5 bases and J lost 6; bases outside the gene matches: 7. The CDR3 DNA reads TGTGCCAGCAGTGGGGGGGACAGGGCAGATGGCTACACCTTC. Translation: CASSGGDRADGYTF.

This chain links TRBV7-6 with TRBJ2-6; possible D gene TRBD2, 5 bases. CDR1 and CDR2 (germline): SGHVS, FNYEAQ. Trimming shortened V by 5 bases and J by 2 bases, and 16 bases separated the two germline ends. The CDR3 covers 17 residues. The CDR3 reads CASSHGVSEPGANVLTF. In DNA form, the CDR3 reads TGTGCCAGCAGCCACGGAGTTAGCGAACCTGGGGCCAACGTCCTGACTTTC.

The chain is built from TRBV28 and TRBJ1-5; TRBD1 might be the D (5 bases). V was clipped by 7 bases and J by 7 bases, with 14 bases between them. In germline, CDR1 is MDHEN, CDR2 SYDVKM. This CDR3 is 13 amino acids long. The CDR3 protein is CASIPWGDQPQHF. As DNA, the CDR3 is TGTGCCAGCATCCCCTGGGGCGACCAGCCCCAGCATTTT.

The chain joins TRBV11-1 to TRBJ1-1, with TRBD1 identical over 8 bases. Germline loops: CDR1 SGHAT, CDR2 FQDESV (reference sequence). V lost 5 bases to trimming and J lost 6 bases; unmatched junction nucleotides: 8. The CDR3 has 14 residues. CDR3 in amino acids: CASSHPGGWAEAFF. Written as DNA, the CDR3 is TGTGCCAGCAGCCACCCAGGGGGCTGGGCTGAAGCTTTCTTT.

The chain recombines TRBV2 with TRBJ1-1; 7 bases match TRBD1. Losses at the gene ends were 7 bases for V and 1 base for J; bases not matched to a gene: 6. This CDR3 region has 14 residues. Germline V CDR1 and CDR2: SNHLY, FYNNEI. The CDR3 region has the DNA TGTGCCAGCACCAACAGGGGACCGAACACTGAAGCTTTCTTT. This codes for CASTNRGPNTEAFF. The variable domain in full, completed from reference TRBV2 and TRBJ1-1, reads EPEVTQTPSHQVTQMGQEVILRCVPISNHLYFYWYRQILGQKVEFLVSFYNNEISEKSEIFDDQFSVERPDGSNFTLKIRSTKLEDSAMYFCASTNRGPNTEAFFGQGTRLTVV.

J is TRBJ2-1 and V is TRBV4-3; D is unclear. Trimming left V 2 bases short and J 7 bases short, with 12 bases between. The CDR3 totals 14 residues. Germline loops: CDR1 LGHNA, CDR2 YSLEER. Written as DNA, the CDR3 is TGCGCCAGCAGCCAATTTAATTCGGTAAATGAGCAGTTCTTC. This encodes CASSQFNSVNEQFF.

This chain links TRBV6-1 with TRBJ2-7; D is ambiguous. Trimming pared 7 bases from V and 6 bases from J, leaving 7 bases between. CDR1 and CDR2 from the germline V gene are MNHNS and SASEGT. The CDR3 has 10 residues. The CDR3 spells CASKYSEQYF. The CDR3 region has the DNA TGTGCCAGCAAGTACAGCGAGCAGTACTTC.

The chain employs TRBV2 and TRBJ2-7, with 9 bases lining up with TRBD2. Germline V gene sequence: CDR1 SNHLY, CDR2 FYNNEI. The CDR3 runs 18 residues. The CDR3 protein is CASSEAATSGHTGGFGFV. CDR3 coding DNA: TGTGCCAGCAGTGAAGCAGCAACTAGCGGGCACACGGGTGGGTTCGGGTTCGTC.

The chain employs TRBV7-2 and TRBJ2-7; no firm D call. V lost 5 bases and J 3 bases, leaving 8 bases between the germline ends. Germline V gene lookup returns CDR1 SGHTA and CDR2 FQGNSA. This CDR3 has 12 amino acids. The CDR3, as DNA: TGTGCCAGCAGCCTCAACAGCTACGAGCAGTACTTC. Residues: CASSLNSYEQYF.